The 14 T cell receptor beta chains below were found in one sample sequenced in a study of T cell responses to AZD1222 COVID-19 vaccine. Generated by immunoSEQ multiplex PCR, the TCRdb table keeps only in-frame clones and is missing some. The data hold about 140,000 clones, with more than 70% observed a single time. Source: peripheral blood, taken 28 days after the second AZD1222 dose. These receptors came from an adult who received the AZD1222 COVID-19 vaccine.

V is TRBV11-3 and J is TRBJ1-5, with D hard to call. V was trimmed by 8 bases and J by 9 bases, leaving 11 bases between them. Germline CDR1 is SGHNT and CDR2 is YENEEA. The CDR3 has 11 residues. The DNA of the CDR3 is TGTGCCAGCCCGACGGGCCGGCCCCAGCATTTT. Translating gives CASPTGRPQHF. Full variable domain (outside the CDR3, taken from reference TRBV11-3 and TRBJ1-5): EAGVVQSPRYKIIEKKQPVAFWCNPISGHNTLYWYLQNLGQGPELLIRYENEEAVDDSQLPKDRFSAERLKGVDSTLKIQPAELGDSAVYLCASPTGRPQHFGDGTRLSIL.

This clone came up a few times. The CDR3 sequence is CASSLATPDGEQYF. CDR3 DNA sequence: TGCGCCAGCAGCTTAGCCACTCCCGACGGCGAGCAGTACTTC. The chain joins TRBV5-1 to TRBJ2-7; no clear D gene. Germline lookup yields CDR1 SGHRS and CDR2 YFSETQ. The germline V and J ends were trimmed by 2 bases and 6 bases, with 15 bases remaining between them. The CDR3 runs to 14 residues.

Written as DNA, the CDR3 is TGTGCCAGCAGCGGAGGGATTGGCGGGGAGCTGTTTTTT. Protein product: CASSGGIGGELFF. The chain uses TRBV7-9 and TRBJ2-2; the D gene is possibly TRBD2 (6 bases). CDR3 length: 13 residues. The V and J ends lost 5 bases and 7 bases respectively, with 11 bases between them. Germline V gene lookup returns CDR1 SEHNR and CDR2 FQNEAQ (reference sequence).

The CDR3 region has the DNA TGTGCCAGTTCCAAAGGCCCCGGACAGGGAAAGGAGCCTGGAAACACCATATATTTT. Encoded protein: CASSKGPGQGKEPGNTIYF. The V and J genes are TRBV19 and TRBJ1-3; 8 bases match TRBD1. With 8 bases clipped from V and 2 bases from J, the junction kept 20 bases outside the gene matches. The CDR3 extends over 19 amino acids. The germline V gene has CDR1 LNHDA and CDR2 SQIVND (reference sequence).

V usage is TRBV9 and J usage is TRBJ1-6, with 12 bases identical to TRBD1. The germline V gene has CDR1 SGDLS and CDR2 YYNGEE. V lost 5 bases to trimming and J lost 5 bases; unmatched junction nucleotides: 14. This CDR3 has 19 amino acids. The CDR3 is CASSSTSGTGGLDNSPLHF. The CDR3 DNA reads as TGTGCCAGCAGTAGCACCTCCGGGACAGGGGGCTTAGATAATTCACCCCTCCACTTT. The entire variable domain, with the rest obtained from reference TRBV9 and TRBJ1-6, is as follows: DSGVTQTPKHLITATGQRVTLRCSPRSGDLSVYWYQQSLDQGLQFLIQYYNGEERAKGNILERFSAQQFPDLHSELNLSSLELGDSALYFCASSSTSGTGGLDNSPLHFGNGTRLTVT.

The gene calls are TRBV12-3 or TRBV12-4 and TRBJ1-2, with 7 bases that match TRBD1. With V trimmed by 7 bases and J by 3 bases, 5 bases remained unmatched. The CDR3 has 13 residues. DNA of the CDR3: TGTGCCAGCATTCTTACAGGGGACTATGGCTACACCTTC. Translated: CASILTGDYGYTF.

This clone was seen a few times. The V and J genes are TRBV18 and TRBJ2-7; D possibly corresponds to TRBD1 (5 bases). The V end was cut by 6 bases, the J end by 0 bases, with 15 bases between. The CDR3 covers 15 residues. Germline lookup yields CDR1 KGHSH and CDR2 LQKENI. CDR3 sequence: CASSQGHPSSYEQYF. The CDR3 DNA reads as TGTGCCAGCTCTCAAGGACATCCGAGCTCCTACGAGCAGTACTTC.

The chain has TRBV5-1 and TRBJ1-2, with TRBD1 matching over 9 bases. The CDR3 is made up of 20 amino acids. J was trimmed by 4 bases and V by 0 bases; bases with no gene match: 19. Germline-derived CDR1 and CDR2 are SGHRS and YFSETQ. CDR3 sequence: CASSLGPSTGGIGSGYGYTF. The CDR3 nucleotides read TGCGCCAGCAGCTTGGGACCCTCCACAGGGGGCATCGGGTCGGGCTATGGCTACACCTTC.

A note on this clone: The junction shows a germline mismatch at one end, possibly a read error. The chain combines TRBV27 with TRBJ2-3, with 7 bases that match TRBD1. Germline V gene lookup returns CDR1 MNHEY and CDR2 SMNVEV (reference sequence). The CDR3 has 16 amino acids. This CDR3 reads CASSSHRQGTTVTQYF. The CDR3 DNA reads TGTGCCAGCAGTTCCCACCGACAGGGCACCACAGTTACGCAGTATTTT.

V gene TRBV30 combines with J gene TRBJ1-3; no clear D. Germline CDR1 reads GTSNPN; CDR2 reads SVGIG (reference sequence). The V gene lost 2 bases and the J gene lost 4 bases, with 12 bases spanning the gap. CDR3 length: 14 residues. The CDR3 DNA reads TGTGCCTGGAGTTCGCCGGGAGGGGGAAACACCATATATTTT. As protein: CAWSSPGGGNTIYF.

V and J are TRBV5-1 and TRBJ2-3; D is perhaps TRBD1 (6 bases). The length of the CDR3 is 12 residues. In germline, CDR1 is SGHRS, CDR2 YFSETQ. Between the trimmed V and J ends, which lost 3 bases and 4 bases, there was a span of 6 bases. The CDR3 region has the DNA TGCGCCAGCAGCTCAGGGGCAGATACGCAGTATTTT. It yields the protein CASSSGADTQYF.

V gene TRBV7-2 combines with J gene TRBJ1-2; D remains ambiguous. This CDR3 spans 14 amino acids. Germline-derived CDR1 and CDR2 are SGHTA and FQGNSA. With 5 bases removed from V and 8 bases from J, the gap between germline ends came to 18 bases. The CDR3 region is CASSPDRTSWGYTF. CDR3 bases: TGTGCCAGCAGCCCAGACCGCACGTCCTGGGGCTACACCTTC.

The chain is built from TRBV28 and TRBJ1-5; 9 bases align to TRBD1. The germline CDR1 and CDR2 sequences are MDHEN and SYDVKM. The ends lost 7 bases at V and 5 bases at J; junction bases unmatched: 9. The CDR3 totals 15 residues. The CDR3 loop is CASIAPRQGDQPQHF. The CDR3 region has the DNA TGTGCCAGCATCGCGCCGCGACAGGGGGATCAGCCCCAGCATTTT.

J is TRBJ2-3 and V is TRBV5-1, with D maybe TRBD2 (5 bases). The germline gives CDR1 SGHRS, CDR2 YFSETQ. There are 14 residues in the CDR3. The ends were cut back, 0 bases at V and 2 bases at J, with 7 bases in the middle. As DNA, the CDR3 is TGCGCCAGCAGCTTGGGAGGGTTCACAGATACGCAGTATTTT. Translated: CASSLGGFTDTQYF.